This is a list of T cell receptor beta chains from one sample in a study of blood T cells in healthy people across ages. One entry per CDR3 protein results from TCRdb running MiXCR on the 5' RACE reads. The sample yields around 2 million distinct CDR3 sequences, around 42% seen once. The sequencing sample was made of blood. All receptors derive from a human donor in good health. The CDR3 runs from the conserved cysteine through the conserved F or W. Each record gives: J gene, clone size, V gene, D gene, CDR3 DNA, CDR3 protein. D genes are given only for firm matches. Rows may omit the clone size; those that give it use once, few, many or a size class.

TRBJ2-5,NA,TRBV25-1,NA,TGTGCCAGCTCCCGGGACTCCCATTGGGAGACCCAGTACTTC,CASSRDSHWETQYF
TRBJ1-2,few,TRBV4-3,NA,TGCGCCAGCAGCCAAGCTTGGGGGGTGACAGGCTATGGCTACACCTTC,CASSQAWGVTGYGYTF
TRBJ1-5,few,TRBV28,TRBD1,TGTGCCAGCAGTTCCCGAGGGGGCATGGCGCAGCCCCAGCATTTT,CASSSRGGMAQPQHF
TRBJ2-7,few,TRBV29-1,NA,TGCAGCGTCTTTGGGGCAACTAACTCCTACGAGCAGTACTTC,CSVFGATNSYEQYF
TRBJ2-1,NA,TRBV5-6,TRBD2,TGTGCCAGCAGCCCACCGACTAGTCAGCGGGGAAGGGAGCAGTTCTTC,CASSPPTSQRGREQFF
TRBJ2-7,NA,TRBV4-3,TRBD1,TGCGCCAGCAGCCAAGACCCGTACAGGGGCGAGCAGTACTTC,CASSQDPYRGEQYF
TRBJ2-3,NA,TRBV6-5,TRBD1,TGTGCCAGCAGACTAGACAGGGGTGAAGAAACGCAGTATTTT,CASRLDRGEETQYF
TRBJ1-5,NA,TRBV20-1,NA,TGCAGTGCTAGGAAGGCAGTCAATCAGCCCCAGCATTTT,CSARKAVNQPQHF
TRBJ1-2,NA,TRBV6-6,NA,TGTGCCAGCAGTTACTCGATCGACTATGGCTACACCTTC,CASSYSIDYGYTF
TRBJ2-5,NA,TRBV9,NA,TGTGCCAGCAGCGGCACAGGGCAGGCCGGAGAGACCCAGTACTTC,CASSGTGQAGETQYF
TRBJ2-7,few,TRBV10-3,TRBD2,TGTGCCATCAGTGAAGGGACGCGGGGGGACGAGCAGTACTTC,CAISEGTRGDEQYF
TRBJ2-1,NA,TRBV4-1,TRBD2,TGCGCCAGCAACCGGGGGGGACCCTACAATGAGCAGTTCTTC,CASNRGGPYNEQFF
TRBJ2-3,NA,TRBV7-8,NA,TGTGCCAGCAGCTACTGGGGGCCCGGGACAGATACGCAGTATTTT,CASSYWGPGTDTQYF
TRBJ2-5,many,TRBV7-7,NA,TGTGCCAGCAGCGGAGCTGGCCGGGGAGGAGAGACCCAGTACTTC,CASSGAGRGGETQYF
TRBJ2-1,NA,TRBV12-3/TRBV12-4,TRBD2,TGTGCCAGCAGTTTTATTAGCGGGGGGGCATACAATGAGCAGTTCTTC,CASSFISGGAYNEQFF
TRBJ1-4,NA,TRBV20-1,TRBD1,TGCAGTGCTAGCGGTAATACAGGGGGCGTTTATGAAAAACTGTTTTTT,CSASGNTGGVYEKLFF
TRBJ1-2,NA,TRBV12-3/TRBV12-4,NA,TGTGCCAGCCGAAGGGGCTTAGGGGAAGGCTACACCTTC,CASRRGLGEGYTF
TRBJ2-1,once,TRBV7-2,NA,TGTGCCAGCAGCCCCATCGGGGCCCCCAAAGAGACCCAGTTCTTC,CASSPIGAPKETQFF
TRBJ2-3,NA,TRBV29-1,NA,TGCAGCGTTGCGGGACTCAGCAAGGGCCCAGATACGCAGTATTTT,CSVAGLSKGPDTQYF
TRBJ2-1,NA,TRBV24-1,NA,TGTGCCACCAGCGCGGGACTCCCTCGTGATGAGCAGTTCTTC,CATSAGLPRDEQFF
TRBJ1-1,few,TRBV9,NA,TGTGCCAGCAGCGTAGCTGGCGCGGTTGAAGCTTTCTTT,CASSVAGAVEAFF
TRBJ2-3,once,TRBV7-2,NA,TGTGCCAGCAGCTTCCTCCCGGGACAACACACAGATACGCAGTATTTT,CASSFLPGQHTDTQYF
TRBJ2-5,NA,TRBV29-1,TRBD2,TGCAGCGAAATAGCGGGATTCGAAGAGACCCAGTACTTC,CSEIAGFEETQYF
TRBJ1-2,NA,TRBV14,NA,TGTGCCAGCAGCCAAGGGTATATTGGCTACACCTTC,CASSQGYIGYTF